The T cell receptor beta chain under discussion was sequenced for a study of shared clonotypes between healthy human individuals. Remarks on this clone: At one end the junction does not follow the germline gene, possibly because of a read error.

The CDR3 sequence is 13 residues long. Germline CDR1 is MNHEY and CDR2 is SMNVEV (reference sequence). Here immunoSEQ multiplex PCR was the method, and the copy in TCRdb shows in-frame clones only, minus some. The table has nearly 750,000 clones, 72% seen once. The sequenced material came from memory CD4+ T cells sorted from blood. Subset meaning: CD45RA-negative fraction. This TCR came from a woman in her 30s in good health. V and J are TRBV27 and TRBJ2-7; 14 bases agree with TRBD2. The CDR3 loop is CASSATSGGASHF. CDR3 DNA sequence: TGTGCCAGCAGTGCGACTAGCGGGGGGGCCTCACACTTC.